One sample yielded the 5 T cell receptor beta chains listed below, sequenced in a study of cytomegalovirus exposure and HLA in healthy donors. The primer mix had 60 Vbeta and 13 Jbeta primers. The data were produced by immunoSEQ multiplex PCR, yet TCRdb's version contains in-frame clones alone and is incomplete. This table holds more than 120,000 clones, more than 75% found once. The sample taken for sequencing was PBMCs. The receptors originated from a woman in her 40s in good health and CMV-seropositive.

V gene TRBV18 combines with J gene TRBJ2-1; 12 positions match TRBD2. With V trimmed by 1 base and J by 11 bases, 9 bases remained unmatched. CDR1 and CDR2 (germline): KGHSH, LQKENI. The CDR3 spans 16 residues. CDR3 DNA: TGTGCCAGCTCACCACAACTAGCGGGAGGAATCCACAAGCAGTTCTTC. Translation gives CASSPQLAGGIHKQFF.

The chain uses TRBV5-1 and TRBJ2-5, with TRBD1 matching over 9 bases. Trimming removed 0 bases from V and 5 bases from J; junction bases left unmatched: 11. This CDR3 spans 17 amino acids. CDR1 is SGHRS and CDR2 is YFSETQ in the germline V gene. The CDR3: CASSLGSTGGAGETQYF. CDR3 DNA: TGCGCCAGCAGCTTGGGCAGTACAGGGGGCGCAGGGGAGACCCAGTACTTC. The whole variable domain, filled in from reference TRBV5-1 and TRBJ2-5, reads KAGVTQTPRYLIKTRGQQVTLSCSPISGHRSVSWYQQTPGQGLQFLFEYFSETQRNKGNFPGRFSGRQFSNSRSEMNVSTLELGDSALYLCASSLGSTGGAGETQYFGPGTRLLVL.

The chain carries TRBV7-2 and TRBJ2-1, with 7 bases matching TRBD2. V shed 3 bases and J 11 bases; nucleotides not matched to a gene: 10. The CDR3 is 14 residues long. Looked up from germline, CDR1 is SGHTA and CDR2 is FQGNSA. The CDR3, as DNA: TGTGCCAGCAGCTTTAAGCCCGCGGGAGTGAAGCAGTTCTTC. This codes for CASSFKPAGVKQFF.

J is TRBJ2-7 and V is TRBV18, with a possible D match to TRBD1 (6 bases). This CDR3 comprises 15 residues. V lost 4 bases and J 2 bases, leaving 15 bases between the germline ends. Germline loops: CDR1 KGHSH, CDR2 LQKENI. CDR3 sequence (DNA): TGTGCCAGCTCACTCCGGGACAATCCAGCCTACGAGCAGTACTTC. Translation: CASSLRDNPAYEQYF.

The chain carries TRBV5-1 and TRBJ2-7; a possible D gene is TRBD1 (5 bases). Germline CDR1 and CDR2: SGHRS and YFSETQ. The CDR3 length is 13 residues. Trimming shortened V by 0 bases and J by 9 bases, and 13 bases separated the two germline ends. CDR3 DNA sequence: TGCGCCAGCAGCTTGGATTCGGCAGGGTGGCAGTACTTC. Translated: CASSLDSAGWQYF. The entire variable domain, with the rest obtained from reference TRBV5-1 and TRBJ2-7, is as follows: KAGVTQTPRYLIKTRGQQVTLSCSPISGHRSVSWYQQTPGQGLQFLFEYFSETQRNKGNFPGRFSGRQFSNSRSEMNVSTLELGDSALYLCASSLDSAGWQYFGPGTRLTVT.